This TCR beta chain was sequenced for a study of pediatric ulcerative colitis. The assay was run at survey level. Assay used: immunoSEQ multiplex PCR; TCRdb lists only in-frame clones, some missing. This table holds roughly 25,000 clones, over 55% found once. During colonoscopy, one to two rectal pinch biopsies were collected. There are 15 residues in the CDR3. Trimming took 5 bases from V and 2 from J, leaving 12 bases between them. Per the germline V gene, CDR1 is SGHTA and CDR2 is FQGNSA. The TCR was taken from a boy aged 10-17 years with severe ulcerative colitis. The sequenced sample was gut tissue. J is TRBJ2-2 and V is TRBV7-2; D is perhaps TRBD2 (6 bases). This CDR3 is CASSLSGINTGELFF. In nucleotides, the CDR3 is TGTGCCAGCAGCCTTAGCGGCATTAACACCGGGGAGCTGTTTTTT.